This T cell receptor (beta chain) was captured by sequencing in a study of patients and donors after allogeneic stem cell transplantation (dated by TCRdb to the early 2020s). V gives up 3 bases and J gives up 1 base, and the segment between their germline ends measures 13 bases. Per the germline V gene (reference sequence), LGHDT is the CDR1 and YNNKEL is the CDR2. The CDR3 contains 15 residues, cysteine and phenylalanine counted. Here the CDR3 DNA is all that survives: 45 bases in frame from base 1. As concerns this clonotype: Its target antigen remains unknown. Per-nucleotide qualities are absent, and no much larger clonotype sits a single base away.

The library was produced with RT-PCR. Sequencing instrument: NextSeq 550. The public sequencing data were trimmed at Q25 with fastp and processed into clonotypes with MiXCR by TCRdb, which kept only in-frame beta chains. For every CDR3 protein sequence, its rows merge into one entry that carries the most common genes and DNA. The sample table shows more than 850,000 distinct CDR3 sequences, and about a sixth are seen once. 5.5% to 6.5% of the sample is in the top ten clones. The sequence was collected from a human donor who was either an allogeneic HSCT recipient or a stem cell or donor lymphocyte infusion donor (not recorded which). It is not recorded whose cells these are; they may come from a transplant donor. The chain is assembled from TRBV3-1 and TRBJ2-7; a confident D gene designation cannot be given. Sample: blood, either unsorted or a sorted T cell fraction (not recorded which). The CDR3 here reads CASSQARTVSYEQYF. At the DNA level, the sequence is TGTGCCAGCAGCCAGGCCAGGACGGTTTCCTACGAGCAGTACTTC.